A selection of T cell receptor beta chains follows, all from one sample in a study of blood T cells in healthy people across ages. TCRdb re-called the 5' RACE reads through MiXCR, storing one row per CDR3 protein. The sample holds over a million distinct CDR3 sequences; around 59% are singletons and the top ten take about 6.7%. Sequencing was done on a sample of blood. These receptors were obtained from a man aged 18-30 years in good health. Each CDR3 is given without its conserved first and last residue. The D gene is left open where the match is weak.

D	V	CDR3
-	TRBV5-1	ASSLAPTGLSYEQY
-	TRBV25-1	ASSDYRAYNEQF
TRBD1	TRBV4-1	ASSQDRDSHIQY
-	TRBV4-3	ASSQDLRDVGKNIQY
TRBD1	TRBV7-2	ASSFGTEAY
-	TRBV6-5	ASSHPRNEQY
-	TRBV9	ASSVGADMNTEAF
TRBD2	TRBV2	ASSAASGSYEQF
TRBD2	TRBV27	ASSLASGGFSSTDTQY
-	TRBV29-1	SVDPDEQY
-	TRBV7-8	ASSLSGHTLEQY
-	TRBV21-1	ATPRGYT
-	TRBV29-1	SVQDSYGYT
TRBD1	TRBV10-3	AISEPGQGYEQY
-	TRBV4-3	ASTQSAGLSTDTQY
TRBD2	TRBV6-5	ASCTGGGIGELF
-	TRBV6-5	ASSLTGTNLYEQY
TRBD2	TRBV6-2/TRBV6-3	ASSTDPTLAGADTQY
-	TRBV3-1	ASKDGRIKDTQY
-	TRBV20-1	SATDRSSYEQY
TRBD1	TRBV28	ASGDTGAHEQY
-	TRBV5-1	ASSLIEVNTEAF
-	TRBV4-1	ASSQFIQGLPDTQY
TRBD1	TRBV20-1	SAKQLQGAGDTQY
-	TRBV6-5	ASSYPGGAEGYT